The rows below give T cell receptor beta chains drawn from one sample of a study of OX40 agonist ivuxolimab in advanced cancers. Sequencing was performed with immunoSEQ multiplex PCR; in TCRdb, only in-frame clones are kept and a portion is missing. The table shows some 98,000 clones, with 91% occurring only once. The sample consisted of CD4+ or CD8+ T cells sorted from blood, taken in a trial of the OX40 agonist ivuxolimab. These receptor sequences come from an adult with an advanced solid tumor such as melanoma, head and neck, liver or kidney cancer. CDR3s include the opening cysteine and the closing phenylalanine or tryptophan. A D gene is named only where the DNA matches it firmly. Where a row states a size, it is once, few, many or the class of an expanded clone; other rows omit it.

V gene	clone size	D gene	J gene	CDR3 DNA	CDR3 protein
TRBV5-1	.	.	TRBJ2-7	TGCGCCAGCAGCTTGGCCTTGTCGGGAGACGAGCAGTACTTC	CASSLALSGDEQYF
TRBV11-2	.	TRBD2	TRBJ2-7	TGTGCCAGCAGCCCCACTAGCGGGAGGGCCAACGAGCAGTACTTC	CASSPTSGRANEQYF
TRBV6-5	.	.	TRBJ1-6	TGTGCCAGCAGTGATACACGGGATTCACCCCTCCACTTT	CASSDTRDSPLHF
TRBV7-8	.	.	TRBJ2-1	TGTGCCAGCAGCTTAGATCCGGGTAGCTCCTACAATGAGCAGTTCTTC	CASSLDPGSSYNEQFF
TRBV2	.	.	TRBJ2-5	TGTGCCAGCAGCGCCCTAGAGACCCAGTACTTC	CASSALETQYF
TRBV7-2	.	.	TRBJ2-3	TGTGCCAGCAAACTAGCTCTGGGGACAGATACGCAGTATTTT	CASKLALGTDTQYF
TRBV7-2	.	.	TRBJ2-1	TGTGCCAGCAGCTTGACCAGGGTTACTGAGCAGTTCTTC	CASSLTRVTEQFF
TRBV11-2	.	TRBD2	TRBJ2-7	TGTGCCAGCAGCCGAAATAGCGGGAGTGGCTCCTACGAGCAGTACTTC	CASSRNSGSGSYEQYF
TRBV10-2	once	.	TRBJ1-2	TGCGCCAGCAGTACAGGAATGGCTAGAACCTTC	CASSTGMARTF
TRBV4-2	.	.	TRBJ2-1	TGTGCCAGCAGCCAAGGGCCGGGAGCGGACAATGAGCAGTTCTTC	CASSQGPGADNEQFF
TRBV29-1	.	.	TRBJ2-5	TGCAGCGTTGAACCCGTACGAGAGACCCAGTACTTC	CSVEPVRETQYF
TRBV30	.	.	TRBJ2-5	TGTGCCTGGAGCATACAGGGAGCCCAGTACTTC	CAWSIQGAQYF
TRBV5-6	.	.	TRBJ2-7	TGTGCCAGCAGGCTTTCGGGACACCACTACGAGCAGTACTTC	CASRLSGHHYEQYF
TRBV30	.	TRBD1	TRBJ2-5	TGTGCCTGGAGGGGACAGGCAAAAGAGACCCAGTACTTC	CAWRGQAKETQYF
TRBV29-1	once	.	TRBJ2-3	TGCAGCGTTGCTGCGGGAGATACGCAGTATTTT	CSVAAGDTQYF
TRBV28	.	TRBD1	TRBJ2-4	TGTGCCAGCCAGACAGGGGCGCAAAAAAACATTCAGTACTTC	CASQTGAQKNIQYF
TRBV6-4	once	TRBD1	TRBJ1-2	TGTGCCAGCAGTGGGGGACAGGGTGGAGGCTACACCTTC	CASSGGQGGGYTF
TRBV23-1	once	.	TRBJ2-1	TGCGCCAGCAGTCAATCAAGTTTCGGGTCTTGCCCGCAATGCACCTACAATGAGCAGTTCTTC	CASSQSSFGSCPQCTYNEQFF
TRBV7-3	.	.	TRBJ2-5	TGTGCCAGCAGCTTAGGGCCTGAAGAGACCCAGTACTTC	CASSLGPEETQYF
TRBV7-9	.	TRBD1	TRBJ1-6	TGTGCCAGCAGTTTTAACCAGGGGGCTCGGAATTCACCCCTCCACTTT	CASSFNQGARNSPLHF
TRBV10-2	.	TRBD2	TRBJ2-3	TGCGCCAGCAGTGGGACTAGCCAAACCACAGATACGCAGTATTTT	CASSGTSQTTDTQYF
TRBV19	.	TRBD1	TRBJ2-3	TGTGCCAGTAGTTCCCCGGGACAGATTTACACAGATACGCAGTATTTT	CASSSPGQIYTDTQYF
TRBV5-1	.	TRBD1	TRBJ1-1	TGCGCCAGCAGCCCCCTGACAGGGGAGATGAACACTGAAGCTTTCTTT	CASSPLTGEMNTEAFF
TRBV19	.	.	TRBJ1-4	TGTGCCAGTACTCCCTCCGGGAGACCGGGCGGTGAAAAACTGTTTTTT	CASTPSGRPGGEKLFF
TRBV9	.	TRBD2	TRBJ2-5	TGTGCCAGCAGCCTTAGCGGGTCGCAAGAGACCCAGTACTTC	CASSLSGSQETQYF
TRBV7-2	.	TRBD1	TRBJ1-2	TGTGCCAGCAGCTTAGAGGGACAGCGCTATGGCTACACCTTC	CASSLEGQRYGYTF
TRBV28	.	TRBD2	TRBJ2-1	TGTGCCAGCAGGGTAGCGGGAGGGCCTAGGTACAATGAGCAGTTCTTC	CASRVAGGPRYNEQFF
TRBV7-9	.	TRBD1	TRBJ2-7	TGTGCCAGCAGCTCGGCACAGGGGTCACGTTACGAGCAGTACTTC	CASSSAQGSRYEQYF
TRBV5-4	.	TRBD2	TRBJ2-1	TGTGCCAGCAGCTCAACTAGCGACTCCTACAATGAGCAGTTCTTC	CASSSTSDSYNEQFF
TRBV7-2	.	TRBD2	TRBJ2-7	TGTGCCAGCAGCCTGGCGTTCGGGAGGGCCAACGAGCAGTACTTC	CASSLAFGRANEQYF
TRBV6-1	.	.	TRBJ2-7	TGTGCCAGCAGTGTCTCCGGGAGAGCGGACGAGCAGTACTTC	CASSVSGRADEQYF
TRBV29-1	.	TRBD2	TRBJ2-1	TGCAGCGTTGACTCTTCCAGGGTTGGACTAGCGGGAGGAGAGCAGTTCTTC	CSVDSSRVGLAGGEQFF
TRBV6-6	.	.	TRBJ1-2	TGTGCCAGCAGTTACACCTTTGAACAAAACTATGGCTACACCTTC	CASSYTFEQNYGYTF
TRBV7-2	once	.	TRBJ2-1	TGTGCCAGCAGCATCAGGGTAGGTGAGCAGTTCTTC	CASSIRVGEQFF
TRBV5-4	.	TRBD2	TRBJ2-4	TGTGCCAGCAGCCCCCTGGCGGGGGTACAAAACATTCAGTACTTC	CASSPLAGVQNIQYF
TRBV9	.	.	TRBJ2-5	TGTGCCAGCAGCGAGGGGGGTCAAGAGACCCAGTACTTC	CASSEGGQETQYF
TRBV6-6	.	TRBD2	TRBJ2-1	TGTGCCAGCAGGACGGTGGCGGGAGGCTACAATGAGCAGTTCTTC	CASRTVAGGYNEQFF
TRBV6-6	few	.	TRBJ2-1	TGTGCCAGCAGTTACAAAGATTCTGAGCAGTTCTTC	CASSYKDSEQFF
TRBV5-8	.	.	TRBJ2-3	TGTGCCAGCAGCAGACAGGGCACAGATACGCAGTATTTT	CASSRQGTDTQYF
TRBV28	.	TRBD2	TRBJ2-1	TGTGCCAGCAGTCGGACTAGCGGGACCTATAGCTCCTACAATGAGCAGTTCTTC	CASSRTSGTYSSYNEQFF
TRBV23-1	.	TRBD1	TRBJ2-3	TGCGCCAGCAGTCAATCGCAGGGGGCAAGGTCCCCAGATACGCAGTATTTT	CASSQSQGARSPDTQYF
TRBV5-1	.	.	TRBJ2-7	TGCGCCAGCAGCTTCGGGGGAAGTACCTCCTACGAGCAGTACTTC	CASSFGGSTSYEQYF
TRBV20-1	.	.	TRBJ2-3	TGCAGTGCTTGGAGGGATACGCAGTATTTT	CSAWRDTQYF
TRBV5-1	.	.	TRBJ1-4	TGCGCCAGCAGCAGCGGTGCGAGCGGGAATGAAAAACTGTTTTTT	CASSSGASGNEKLFF
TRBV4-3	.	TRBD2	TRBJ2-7	TGCGCCAGCAGCCAAGCGGCTAGCGGGAGCTTCGAGCAGTACTTC	CASSQAASGSFEQYF
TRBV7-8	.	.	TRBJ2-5	TGTGCCAGCAGCGTGGCGGGGAGGGGGCGAGAGACCCAGTACTTC	CASSVAGRGRETQYF